The rows below give T cell receptor beta chains drawn from one sample of a study of shared clonotypes between healthy human individuals. Profiling relied on immunoSEQ multiplex PCR, and the TCRdb table lists in-frame clones only, not all of them. The profile shows about 490,000 clones, approximately 80% of them singletons. Sequenced input: PBMCs. The receptors come from a woman in her thirties or forties in good health. Some clones in this sample may be carry-over from other donors' samples. Both conserved end residues are part of each CDR3. Each record gives: D gene, J gene, CDR3 length, V gene, clone size, CDR3 DNA, CDR3 protein. The D gene is left open where the match is weak. Clone size appears in some rows only: once, few, many, or a class for an expanded clone.

-,TRBJ2-2,15,TRBV14,many,TGTGCCAGCAGCCAAAAACTAGCGAACACCGGGGAGCTGTTTTTT,CASSQKLANTGELFF
-,TRBJ2-4,13,TRBV29-1,-,TGTAGCGTTGGGGAAGGGGGTGCGGCCATTCAGTACTTC,CSVGEGGAAIQYF
TRBD1,TRBJ2-2,16,TRBV7-3,-,TGTGCCAGCAGCCGCGACAGGGGAGGTGTGTCCGGGGAGCTGTTTTTT,CASSRDRGGVSGELFF
-,TRBJ2-7,13,TRBV5-1,-,TGCGCCAGCAGCTCGGGCCATGCGTACGAGCAGTACTTC,CASSSGHAYEQYF
TRBD2,TRBJ2-3,16,TRBV7-9,-,TGTGCCAGCAGCTTAGCGGGAGGGGATTGGGCAGATACGCAGTATTTT,CASSLAGGDWADTQYF
TRBD1,TRBJ2-1,15,TRBV7-3,-,TGTGCCAGCAGCTTACGGACAGGGTCCCTAGGTGAGCAGTTCTTC,CASSLRTGSLGEQFF
-,TRBJ2-3,15,TRBV7-2,-,TGTGCCAGCAGCTTATTACGAGGGAGCGCAGATACGCAGTATTTT,CASSLLRGSADTQYF
-,TRBJ2-1,16,TRBV7-2,-,TGTGCCAGCAGCTTAGTCCCGGGACTGCTAATTGGTGAGCAGTTCTTC,CASSLVPGLLIGEQFF
TRBD2,TRBJ2-1,15,TRBV7-2,few,TGTGCCAGCAGCCCTCTAGCGGGAGCCTACAATGAGCAGTTCTTC,CASSPLAGAYNEQFF
-,TRBJ2-2,15,TRBV7-9,-,TGTGCCAGCAGCCCCGGGACGGTTCGTGGCCGGGGAGCTGTTTTT,CASSPGTVRGRGAVF
-,TRBJ1-5,15,TRBV15,once,TGTGCCACCAGCCCCACCGGTGCGAGCAATCAGCCCCAGCATTTT,CATSPTGASNQPQHF
-,TRBJ2-1,12,TRBV10-3,-,TGTGCCATCAGCGCGGGTTACAATGAGCAGTTCTTC,CAISAGYNEQFF
-,TRBJ2-7,14,TRBV15,-,TGTGCCACCAGCAGAGATCGCGCGTCCTACGAGCAGTACTTC,CATSRDRASYEQYF
TRBD1,TRBJ1-3,15,TRBV7-9,-,TGTGCCAGCAGCCGTTACAGGGGCGCTGGAAACACCATATATTTT,CASSRYRGAGNTIYF
TRBD2,TRBJ2-1,16,TRBV11-2,-,TGTGCCAGCAGCTTACTTAGCGGGAGCTCCTACAATGAGCAGTTCTTC,CASSLLSGSSYNEQFF
TRBD1,TRBJ2-3,16,TRBV28,-,TGTGCCAGCAGTTTCGAGGGACAGGGGTTTTCAGATACGCAGTATTTT,CASSFEGQGFSDTQYF
-,TRBJ2-3,14,TRBV7-2,many,TGTGCCAGCAGCTTATCTGCAGGGACAGATACGCAGTATTTT,CASSLSAGTDTQYF
-,TRBJ2-4,13,TRBV7-3,-,TGTGCCAGCAGCCCCAGCAGGGAAAACATTCAGTACTTC,CASSPSRENIQYF
TRBD1,TRBJ2-7,15,TRBV9,-,TGTGCCAGCAGCGTTGCCGGGACAGGGTCCTACGAGCAGTACTTC,CASSVAGTGSYEQYF
-,TRBJ2-1,15,TRBV7-2,-,TGTGCCAGCAGCTTACGGGGGTCGGTGTACAATGAGCAGTTCTTC,CASSLRGSVYNEQFF
TRBD2,TRBJ2-1,15,TRBV7-9,-,TGTGCCAGCAGTCAACTAGCGGGAACCTACAATGAGCAGTTCTTC,CASSQLAGTYNEQFF
-,TRBJ2-6,15,TRBV2,-,TGTGCCAGCAGTCCGCAAGAGTCTGGGGCCAACGTCCTGACTTTC,CASSPQESGANVLTF
-,TRBJ2-1,14,TRBV19,-,TGTGCCAGTAGTATAGGTCCAGGGTGGAATGAGCAGTTCTTC,CASSIGPGWNEQFF
-,TRBJ2-7,14,TRBV7-9,-,TGTGCCAGCAGCTTGGGCACTTCCCGCTACGAGCAGTACTTC,CASSLGTSRYEQYF
TRBD2,TRBJ2-2,15,TRBV28,-,TGTGCCAGCAGTCCCTTAGCGGGAGGTAACGGGGAGCTGTTTTTT,CASSPLAGGNGELFF
-,TRBJ1-3,16,TRBV5-6,-,TGTGCCAGCAGCCCATCGGGGGCGATCTCTGGAAACACCATATATTTT,CASSPSGAISGNTIYF
TRBD1,TRBJ1-4,13,TRBV14,-,TGTGCCAGCAGCCCACGGACAGGGGAAAAACTGTTTTTT,CASSPRTGEKLFF
TRBD2,TRBJ2-3,15,TRBV9,-,TGTGCCAGCAGCGTAGGATGGACTAGCCCAGATACGCAGTATTTT,CASSVGWTSPDTQYF
-,TRBJ1-1,14,TRBV18,-,TGTGCCAGCTCCCCTGGTCTCACGGGGACTGAAGCTTTCTTT,CASSPGLTGTEAFF
-,TRBJ2-3,14,TRBV11-2,-,TGTGCCAGCAGTCCCCAGCCCAGCACAGATACGCAGTATTTT,CASSPQPSTDTQYF